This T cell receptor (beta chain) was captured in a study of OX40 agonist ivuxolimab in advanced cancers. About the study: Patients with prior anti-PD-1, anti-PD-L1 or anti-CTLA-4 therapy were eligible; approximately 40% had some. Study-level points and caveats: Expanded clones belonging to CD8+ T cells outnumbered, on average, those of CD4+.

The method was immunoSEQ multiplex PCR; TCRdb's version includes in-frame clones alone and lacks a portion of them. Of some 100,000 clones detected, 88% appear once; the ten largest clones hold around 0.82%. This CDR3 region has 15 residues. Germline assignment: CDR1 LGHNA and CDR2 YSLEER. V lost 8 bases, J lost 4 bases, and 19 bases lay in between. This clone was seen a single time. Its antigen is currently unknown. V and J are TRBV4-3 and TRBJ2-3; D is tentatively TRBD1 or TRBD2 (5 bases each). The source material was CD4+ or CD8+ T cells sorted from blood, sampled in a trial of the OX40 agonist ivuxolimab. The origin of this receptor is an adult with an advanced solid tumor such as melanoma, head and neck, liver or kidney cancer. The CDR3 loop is CASATQKGRPDTQYF. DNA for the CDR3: TGCGCCAGCGCCACCCAAAAGGGGAGACCAGATACGCAGTATTTT.